Sequencing of this T cell receptor beta chain was carried out in a study of blood T cell repertoires in COVID-19. Recruitment covered about 25 US areas and drew participants whose ages spanned 18 to 89 years. Libraries were prepared by immunoSEQ multiplex PCR; TCRdb keeps only in-frame clonotypes and omits some of them. This sample yields fewer than 250,000 clones, of which roughly 87% are seen a single time; 2.5% to 3% belongs to the top ten. The V end was cut by 3 bases, the J end by 2 bases, with 11 bases between. CDR1 DFQATT and CDR2 SNEGSKA come from the germline V gene (reference sequence). This CDR3 contains 13 residues.

Source material: PBMCs or T cells enriched from blood (not recorded which). The chain has TRBV20-1 and TRBJ2-7; a possible D gene is TRBD1 (6 bases). The TCR originated in a woman between 25 and 40 years old with acute COVID-19. The chain's CDR3 is CSASLRGTYEQYF. CDR3 sequence (DNA): TGCAGTGCTAGTCTGAGGGGGACCTACGAGCAGTACTTC.